The 29 T cell receptor beta chains reported below all come from one sample, sequenced in a study of T cell responses to AZD1222 COVID-19 vaccine. Produced via immunoSEQ multiplex PCR; TCRdb's table is partial and in-frame only. This table has about 180,000 clones, roughly 88% appearing once. Specimen: peripheral blood, collected 28 days after the second AZD1222 dose. The source is an adult who received the AZD1222 COVID-19 vaccine.

The rearrangement uses TRBV30 and TRBJ1-1; 8 positions agree with TRBD1. The CDR3 totals 13 residues. V shed 5 bases, J shed 0 bases, and the junction held 2 bases outside the gene matches. The germline V gene encodes CDR1 GTSNPN and CDR2 SVGIG (reference sequence). CDR3 sequence: CAWPDRVNTEAFF. CDR3 DNA sequence: TGTGCCTGGCCGGACAGGGTGAACACTGAAGCTTTCTTT.

The rearrangement joins TRBV19 to TRBJ1-1, with a tentative D call TRBD1 (6 bases). Germline lookup yields CDR1 LNHDA and CDR2 SQIVND (reference sequence). The germline V and J ends were trimmed by 7 bases and 3 bases, with 15 bases remaining between them. This CDR3 has 14 amino acids. DNA for the CDR3: TGTGCCAGTAACAATAACAGGGACCACACTGAAGCTTTCTTT. Protein: CASNNNRDHTEAFF.

V and J are TRBV19 and TRBJ2-7; 7 positions match TRBD1. The V gene end was trimmed by 4 bases and the J gene end by 5 bases; junction bases not matched to a gene: 8. The CDR3 spans 14 residues. Germline V gives CDR1 LNHDA, CDR2 SQIVND (reference sequence). CDR3 in amino acids: CASSTRTGRNEQYF. The CDR3, as DNA: TGTGCCAGTAGTACCAGGACAGGTCGGAACGAGCAGTACTTC.

V and J are TRBV3-1 (or the pseudogene TRBV3-2) and TRBJ2-6; perhaps TRBD2 as D (5 bases). The V and J ends lost 4 bases and 0 bases respectively, with 13 bases between them. Germline values: CDR1 LGHDT, CDR2 YNNKEL (reference sequence). CDR3 length: 17 residues. The CDR3: CASSPGSWGSGANVLTF. The CDR3 DNA reads as TGTGCCAGCAGCCCGGGGAGCTGGGGCTCTGGGGCCAACGTCCTGACTTTC.

V usage is TRBV29-1 and J usage is TRBJ1-1; TRBD1 is a possible D gene (6 bases). Germline V gene sequence: CDR1 SQVTM, CDR2 ANQGSEA. V lost 1 base to trimming and J lost 4 bases, with 10 bases between them. This CDR3 comprises 13 residues. CDR3 in amino acids: CSVEVDSLTEAFF. For the CDR3, the DNA is TGCAGCGTTGAAGTGGACAGCCTCACTGAAGCTTTCTTT.

The chain uses TRBV5-4 and TRBJ2-7, with 7 bases identical to TRBD1. The CDR3 is 15 residues long. Trimming cost V 3 bases and J 2 bases; bases outside gene matches: 8. Germline V gene data show CDR1 as SGHNT and CDR2 as YYREEE (reference sequence). The CDR3 protein is CASSSRGTAAYEQYF. Here the CDR3 DNA reads TGTGCCAGCAGCTCCAGGGGGACAGCCGCCTACGAGCAGTACTTC.

Here the CDR3 DNA reads TGTGCCAGTAGTTATGAGGGGGGCACAGATACGCAGTATTTT. This gives the protein CASSYEGGTDTQYF. The chain uses TRBV19 and TRBJ2-3, with a tentative D call TRBD1 (6 bases). Trimming pared 5 bases from V and 1 base from J, leaving 10 bases between. From germline, CDR1 is LNHDA and CDR2 SQIVND (reference sequence). The CDR3 runs to 14 residues.

In its sample, this clone was seen a few times. The V gene is TRBV30, the J gene TRBJ1-2, with D perhaps TRBD1 (6 bases). The length of the CDR3 is 14 residues. CDR1 GTSNPN and CDR2 SVGIG come from the germline V gene (reference sequence). Trimming took 1 base from V and 4 from J, leaving 13 bases between them. CDR3 protein: CAWSAGGQIYGYTF. The CDR3, as DNA: TGTGCCTGGAGTGCGGGGGGGCAGATCTATGGCTACACCTTC.

The chain is built from TRBV30 and TRBJ1-2; D remains ambiguous. Germline V lookup: CDR1 GTSNPN, CDR2 SVGIG (reference sequence). The CDR3 contains 15 residues. V lost 0 bases and J lost 4, with 15 bases in between. CDR3 sequence reads: CAWSVNPPFAYGYTF. In DNA form, the CDR3 reads TGTGCCTGGAGTGTAAACCCCCCCTTTGCCTATGGCTACACCTTC.

The chain combines TRBV6-5 with TRBJ2-3; no definite D call. CDR3 size: 13 residues. The V and J ends lost 5 bases and 1 base respectively, with 7 bases between them. Germline V gene data show CDR1 as MNHEY and CDR2 as SVGAGI. The CDR3 bases are TGTGCCAGCAGTAAACCAGGCACAGATACGCAGTATTTT. Amino acid sequence: CASSKPGTDTQYF.

This chain links TRBV5-1 with TRBJ1-1; the D gene is possibly TRBD1 (5 bases). This CDR3 region has 14 residues. Germline CDR1 is SGHRS and CDR2 is YFSETQ. Trimming removed 4 bases at V and 0 bases at J, with 10 bases between. The CDR3 nucleotides are TGCGCCAGCAGCCCCGGGACGGTGAACACTGAAGCTTTCTTT. As protein: CASSPGTVNTEAFF.

The rearrangement joins TRBV28 to TRBJ1-1, with D unclear. Trimming shortened V by 5 bases and J by 1 base, and 14 bases separated the two germline ends. Germline V lookup: CDR1 MDHEN, CDR2 SYDVKM. There are 15 residues in the CDR3. Here the CDR3 reads CASSHPLRQNTEAFF. The DNA of the CDR3 is TGTGCCAGCAGTCATCCCCTGCGGCAGAACACTGAAGCTTTCTTT.

In DNA form, the CDR3 reads TGCGCCAGCAGCCCAGGACTAAGCTCCTACAATGAGCAGTTCTTC. It yields the protein CASSPGLSSYNEQFF. The V gene is TRBV4-3, the J gene TRBJ2-1; a possible D gene is TRBD2 (6 bases). Germline V gives CDR1 LGHNA, CDR2 YSLEER. V shed 4 bases and J shed 0 bases, with 10 bases lying between them. CDR3 size: 15 residues.

This clone was seen only once. The gene calls are TRBV6-4 and TRBJ2-1; possibly TRBD1 for D (6 bases). The germline V gene has CDR1 MRHNA and CDR2 SNTAGT. Trimming shortened V by 5 bases and J by 0 bases, and 11 bases separated the two germline ends. This CDR3 is 15 amino acids long. CDR3 sequence reads: CASSLEQGSYNEQFF. The CDR3 region has the DNA TGTGCCAGCAGTTTGGAACAGGGCTCCTACAATGAGCAGTTCTTC.

The chain is built from TRBV6-2 or TRBV6-3 and TRBJ2-7, with 12 bases matching TRBD2. Germline V lookup: CDR1 MNHEY, CDR2 SVGEGT. With 7 bases clipped from V and 2 bases from J, the junction kept 9 bases outside the gene matches. CDR3 length equals 16 residues. DNA for the CDR3: TGTGCCAGCACCCCCCGACTAGCGGGGGAAACCTACGAGCAGTACTTC. The encoded protein is CASTPRLAGETYEQYF.

The J gene is TRBJ1-2, the V gene TRBV7-9; D not certain. This CDR3 comprises 11 residues. V lost 2 bases to trimming and J lost 10 bases, with 8 bases between them. Germline CDR1 SEHNR, CDR2 FQNEAQ (reference sequence). The CDR3 protein is CASSLLHFYTF. Here the CDR3 DNA reads TGTGCCAGCAGCTTACTCCACTTCTACACCTTC. The full variable domain, with the rest looked up from reference TRBV7-9 and TRBJ1-2, is DTGVSQNPRHKITKRGQNVTFRCDPISEHNRLYWYRQTLGQGPEFLTYFQNEAQLEKSRLLSDRFSAERPKGSFSTLEIQRTEQGDSAMYLCASSLLHFYTFGSGTRLTVV.

Remarks on this clone: One end of the junction fails to match germline, which may point to a read error. The chain joins TRBV9 to TRBJ1-2; tentatively, D is TRBD1 (5 bases). The CDR3 runs to 16 residues. The germline gives CDR1 SGDLS, CDR2 YYNGEE. CDR3 in amino acids: CASSAGPDPRIIKIFF. The CDR3 DNA is TGTGCCAGCAGCGCGGGGCCCGATCCACGGATAATAAAAATCTTCTTC.

The chain is built from TRBV5-4 and TRBJ2-7; D is possibly TRBD1 (5 bases). Germline lookup yields CDR1 SGHNT and CDR2 YYREEE (reference sequence). With 4 bases removed from V and 6 bases from J, the gap between germline ends came to 23 bases. The CDR3 covers 16 residues. CDR3 sequence: CASSLGQQAFQGEQYF. Here the CDR3 DNA reads TGTGCCAGCAGCCTGGGGCAACAGGCCTTCCAGGGCGAGCAGTACTTC. Drawing the rest from reference TRBV5-4 and TRBJ2-7, the complete variable domain is ETGVTQSPTHLIKTRGQQVTLRCSSQSGHNTVSWYQQALGQGPQFIFQYYREEENGRGNFPPRFSGLQFPNYSSELNVNALELDDSALYLCASSLGQQAFQGEQYFGPGTRLTVT.

The V gene is TRBV28, the J gene TRBJ1-2; 9 nucleotides agree with TRBD1. The germline gives CDR1 MDHEN, CDR2 SYDVKM. The CDR3 has 13 amino acids. The J segment lost 6 bases and the V segment lost 4 bases, leaving 3 bases of the junction unmatched. CDR3 sequence: CASSSQGAHGYTF. The DNA for the CDR3 is TGTGCCAGCAGTTCACAGGGGGCGCATGGCTACACCTTC.

The chain recombines TRBV7-9 with TRBJ1-2; D remains unclear. V shed 5 bases and J shed 2 bases, with 6 bases lying between them. The germline gives CDR1 SEHNR, CDR2 FQNEAQ (reference sequence). The CDR3 extends over 12 amino acids. CDR3 nucleotide sequence: TGTGCCAGCAGCCCTGACAACTATGGCTACACCTTC. It encodes CASSPDNYGYTF.

This rearrangement joins TRBV5-4 to TRBJ2-5; 11 positions match TRBD2. The CDR3 runs to 14 residues. The junction had 6 bases not matched to a gene; V was cut back by 6 bases and J by 5 bases. Germline V gives CDR1 SGHNT, CDR2 YYREEE (reference sequence). In nucleotides, the CDR3 is TGTGCCAGCAAGGCTAGCGGGGGGCGGGAGACCCAGTACTTC. Protein sequence: CASKASGGRETQYF.

The chain's CDR3 is CASTPDRDTEAFF. In nucleotides, the CDR3 is TGTGCCAGTACCCCGGACAGGGACACTGAAGCTTTCTTT. The V call is TRBV19, the J call TRBJ1-1; 8 bases are a match to TRBD1. Germline V CDR1 and CDR2: LNHDA, SQIVND (reference sequence). CDR3 length: 13 amino acids. V gave up 7 bases and J gave up 3 bases; unmatched junction bases: 4.

The gene calls are TRBV4-1 and TRBJ2-1; TRBD2 matches at 7 bases. Germline V gene sequence: CDR1 MGHRA, CDR2 YSYEKL. The CDR3 has 19 residues. Trimming cost V 0 bases and J 0 bases; bases outside gene matches: 11. As DNA, the CDR3 is TGCGCCAGCAGCCAAGACCCAGACAGCCTAGCGGACTCCTACAATGAGCAGTTCTTC. This translates into CASSQDPDSLADSYNEQFF.

The CDR3, as DNA: TGCGCCAGCAGCTCTACAGGGGACGGGAATCCCCTCCACTTT. Translated, it gives CASSSTGDGNPLHF. This chain joins TRBV5-1 and TRBJ1-6; 7 nucleotides align to TRBD1. V trimming: 3 bases; J trimming: 13 bases; junction bases outside the gene matches: 10. The germline V gene encodes CDR1 SGHRS and CDR2 YFSETQ. CDR3 length: 14 residues.

V is TRBV7-3 and J is TRBJ2-2; no definite D call. The germline V gene encodes CDR1 SGHTA and CDR2 FQGTGA. This CDR3 has 15 residues. V was trimmed by 2 bases and J by 0 bases, leaving 7 bases between them. The CDR3 DNA reads as TGTGCCAGCAGCTTATTTCTGGCGAACACCGGGGAGCTGTTTTTT. It is translated as CASSLFLANTGELFF.

The genes are TRBV30 and TRBJ1-3; D is unclear. The germline V gene has CDR1 GTSNPN and CDR2 SVGIG (reference sequence). The CDR3 is 13 residues long. V was shortened by 0 bases and J by 3 bases, with 6 bases between the two germline ends. CDR3 in amino acids: CAWSVSSGNTIYF. In nucleotides, the CDR3 is TGTGCCTGGAGTGTATCGAGTGGAAACACCATATATTTT.

This clone came up once. The chain uses TRBV3-1 (or the pseudogene TRBV3-2) and TRBJ2-3; no clear D gene. Germline-derived CDR1 and CDR2 are LGHDT and YNNKEL (reference sequence). The CDR3 has 14 amino acids. V dropped 0 bases and J dropped 0 bases, with 4 bases sitting between them. CDR3 loop: CASSQDLSTDTQYF. In DNA form, the CDR3 reads TGTGCCAGCAGCCAAGATCTAAGCACAGATACGCAGTATTTT.

V and J are TRBV6-4 and TRBJ1-5; D gene uncertain. CDR3 length: 13 residues. The V and J ends lost 4 bases and 5 bases respectively, with 9 bases between them. CDR1 MRHNA and CDR2 SNTAGT come from the germline V gene. CDR3 coding DNA: TGTGCCAGCAGTGTGGAGGCAGATCAGCCCCAGCATTTT. It encodes CASSVEADQPQHF.

V is TRBV4-3 and J is TRBJ1-2; 7 bases fit TRBD1. After removal of 1 base from V and 3 bases from J, the junction contained 2 bases not matched to a gene. Germline assignment: CDR1 LGHNA and CDR2 YSLEER. The CDR3 length is 14 residues. CDR3 sequence (DNA): TGCGCCAGCAGCCAAGCAACAGGGGACTATGGCTACACCTTC. It specifies CASSQATGDYGYTF.